The 30 T cell receptor beta chains below were found in one sample sequenced in a study of T cell repertoires in cytomegalovirus infection. TCRdb ran MiXCR on the reads and lists one entry per CDR3 protein. The data contain around 440,000 distinct CDR3 sequences, about 10% of them singletons. The sequenced sample consisted of PBMCs. The receptors were gathered from a human donor in good health (CMV status not recorded). Some clones in this sample may be carry-over from other donors' samples.

This clonotype was detected ten times or more. V and J are TRBV11-2 and TRBJ1-5; TRBD1 matches 7 bases. This CDR3 contains 14 residues. Germline values: CDR1 SGHAT, CDR2 FQNNGV. V lost 4 bases and J lost 7; bases outside the gene matches: 7. The CDR3 DNA follows: TGTGCCAGCAGCTACGACAGGGAGGGACAGCCCCAGCATTTT. The encoded protein is CASSYDREGQPQHF.

This clonotype showed up just a few times. The chain has TRBV11-2 and TRBJ2-7; a weak D match, TRBD2 (7 bases). V was shortened by 8 bases and J by 3 bases, with 14 bases between the two germline ends. The CDR3 is made up of 13 amino acids. Per germline, CDR1 SGHAT and CDR2 FQNNGV. Here the CDR3 DNA reads TGTGCCAGCGGCGGGGGCCCAATCTACGAGCAGTACTTC. Its protein product is CASGGGPIYEQYF.

This clonotype was picked up a small number of times. The chain recombines TRBV27 with TRBJ2-7; D is perhaps TRBD2 (5 bases). Per the germline V gene, CDR1 is MNHEY and CDR2 is SMNVEV (reference sequence). The CDR3 contains 13 residues. Trimming took off 2 bases at V and 6 bases at J, with 11 bases between the two ends. CDR3 sequence reads: CASSLKMTTEQYF. Here the CDR3 DNA reads TGTGCCAGCAGTTTAAAGATGACTACCGAGCAGTACTTC.

This clonotype has more than one count but fewer than ten. This chain joins TRBV30 and TRBJ1-1; maybe TRBD1 (6 bases). V lost 4 bases to trimming and J lost 0 bases, with 18 bases between them. This CDR3 has 16 residues. Per the germline V gene, CDR1 is GTSNPN and CDR2 is SVGIG (reference sequence). CDR3 protein: CAWIPPPGAMNTEAFF. Here the CDR3 DNA reads TGTGCCTGGATCCCCCCCCCAGGGGCCATGAACACTGAAGCTTTCTTT.

This clonotype was recorded at least ten times. V usage is TRBV7-8 and J usage is TRBJ1-2; 10 bases match TRBD1. J lost 4 bases, V lost 5 bases, and 16 bases had no gene match. The CDR3 spans 18 residues. Germline-derived CDR1 and CDR2 are SGHVS and FQNEAQ. The CDR3 region is CASSPTVTGGPLGYGYTF. The CDR3 DNA reads as TGTGCCAGCAGCCCAACCGTGACAGGGGGCCCTCTAGGCTATGGCTACACCTTC.

This clonotype has ten or more counts. In DNA form, the CDR3 reads TGTGCCAGTAGTATAAGTGGGGTCCCCGGGGAGCTGTTTTTT. This sequence encodes CASSISGVPGELFF. V usage is TRBV19 and J usage is TRBJ2-2; D is undetermined. CDR1 is LNHDA, CDR2 SQIVND, per germline (reference sequence). Trimming took off 2 bases at V and 6 bases at J, with 10 bases between the two ends. The CDR3 is 14 amino acids.

J is TRBJ2-4 and V is TRBV4-1; D is possibly TRBD1 or TRBD2 (6 bases each). Per the germline V gene, CDR1 is MGHRA and CDR2 is YSYEKL. The V end was cut by 4 bases, the J end by 11 bases, with 12 bases between. The CDR3 totals 12 residues. CDR3 amino acids: CASSLRGDVQYF. CDR3 nucleotide sequence: TGCGCCAGCAGCCTTAGGGGGGACGTTCAGTACTTC.

This clonotype was counted many times. The rearrangement links TRBV20-1 to TRBJ2-3, with 8 bases that match TRBD2. Germline-derived CDR1 and CDR2 are DFQATT and SNEGSKA (reference sequence). The CDR3 has 15 amino acids. The V gene end was trimmed by 3 bases and the J gene end by 0 bases; junction bases not matched to a gene: 5. The CDR3 nucleotides read TGCAGTGCTAGTGAGTCTAGCGGGAGCACAGATACGCAGTATTTT. Translation gives CSASESSGSTDTQYF.

This clonotype was detected ten times or more. V usage is TRBV7-9 and J usage is TRBJ2-2, with D uncertain. Germline CDR1 reads SEHNR; CDR2 reads FQNEAQ (reference sequence). V lost 3 bases and J 4 bases, leaving 9 bases between the germline ends. The CDR3 is made up of 14 amino acids. The CDR3 DNA reads TGTGCCAGCAGCTTCATCAAGGGCACCGGGGAGCTGTTTTTT. Protein product: CASSFIKGTGELFF.

This clonotype came up many times. This chain uses TRBV12-3 or TRBV12-4 with TRBJ2-7; maybe TRBD1 (6 bases). The germline V and J ends were trimmed by 4 bases and 3 bases, with 16 bases remaining between them. The length of the CDR3 is 15 residues. CDR3 coding DNA: TGTGCCAGCAGTTCCTCTCGGGACACCTACTACGAGCAGTACTTC. Amino acids: CASSSSRDTYYEQYF.

This clonotype was seen many times. This chain connects TRBV6-5 to TRBJ1-3; D unresolved. V lost 0 bases, J lost 3 bases, and 15 bases lay in between. The V gene's germline CDR1 is MNHEY and CDR2 SVGAGI. The CDR3 sequence is 17 residues long. CDR3 sequence reads: CASSYSTGEFFGNTIYF. The CDR3 region has the DNA TGTGCCAGCAGTTACTCAACTGGGGAGTTCTTTGGAAACACCATATATTTT.

This clonotype was seen a few times. V and J are TRBV2 and TRBJ2-2; 14 nucleotides align to TRBD2. This CDR3 has 15 residues. The junction had 3 bases not matched to a gene; V was cut back by 6 bases and J by 6 bases. Germline CDR1 reads SNHLY; CDR2 reads FYNNEI. The CDR3 loop reads CASSGLAGGAGELFF. The CDR3 nucleotides read TGTGCCAGCAGCGGACTAGCGGGAGGCGCCGGGGAGCTGTTTTTT.

This clonotype has at least ten counts. The chain uses TRBV7-2 and TRBJ2-5; 10 bases align to TRBD2. Germline trimming cut 4 bases from V and 6 bases from J; bases unmatched to any gene: 8. CDR1 is SGHTA and CDR2 is FQGNSA in the germline V gene. This CDR3 comprises 15 residues. Here the CDR3 DNA reads TGTGCCAGCAGCTCGGCCGGGACTAGCGAGCAGACCCAGTACTTC. It encodes CASSSAGTSEQTQYF.

This clonotype was observed at least ten times. This chain joins TRBV12-3 or TRBV12-4 and TRBJ2-7; no clear D. The CDR3 is 13 residues long. Trimming took 3 bases from V and 6 from J, leaving 12 bases between them. CDR3 in amino acids: CASSFLVTVEQYF. In DNA form, the CDR3 reads TGTGCCAGCAGTTTCCTAGTGACGGTCGAGCAGTACTTC.

The sample holds many counts of this clonotype. The chain couples TRBV12-3 or TRBV12-4 to TRBJ2-1; 8 bases map to TRBD1. The CDR3 consists of 14 residues. J was trimmed by 4 bases and V by 6 bases; bases with no gene match: 5. The CDR3 sequence is CASSRGRLYNEQFF. CDR3 DNA: TGTGCCAGCAGCAGGGGGCGATTGTACAATGAGCAGTTCTTC.

This clonotype was seen repeatedly, ten times or more. The chain links TRBV24-1 to TRBJ1-5, with D uncertain. Germline CDR1 reads KGHDR; CDR2 reads SFDVKD. V lost 5 bases and J lost 2, with 9 bases in between. The length of the CDR3 is 14 residues. The CDR3 DNA sequence: TGTGCCACCAGTGGCGTTGACCGCAATCAGCCCCAGCATTTT. It is translated as CATSGVDRNQPQHF.

This clonotype has a count of ten or more. The V gene is TRBV4-1, the J gene TRBJ1-1; D gene uncertain. This CDR3 is built from 15 residues. Trimming shortened V by 2 bases and J by 0 bases, and 10 bases separated the two germline ends. Germline lookup yields CDR1 MGHRA and CDR2 YSYEKL. The DNA of the CDR3 is TGCGCCAGCAGCCAACCGACCGCCATGAACACTGAAGCTTTCTTT. As protein: CASSQPTAMNTEAFF.

This clonotype was seen ten or more times. This chain uses TRBV12-3 or TRBV12-4 with TRBJ1-1, with 7 positions matching TRBD1. CDR3 length: 14 residues. The V and J ends lost 3 bases and 10 bases, in that order; junction bases with no gene match: 11. In DNA, the CDR3 is TGTGCCAGCAGTTTCATTCCCGGGACAGCCAGAGCTTTCTTT. Its protein product is CASSFIPGTARAFF.

The sample holds many counts of this clonotype. This chain uses TRBV12-3 or TRBV12-4 with TRBJ2-1, with D maybe TRBD2 (5 bases). The CDR3 has 13 residues. Trimming stripped 3 bases from V and 6 bases from J, with 9 bases between. CDR3 bases: TGTGCCAGCAGTTTCGGAACTAGCAATGAGCAGTTCTTC. Amino acid sequence: CASSFGTSNEQFF.

Many counts were recorded for this clonotype. The V gene is TRBV7-2, the J gene TRBJ1-5; D is unresolved. This CDR3 is 16 amino acids long. V gave up 4 bases and J gave up 2 bases, with 15 bases separating them. The germline V gene has CDR1 SGHTA and CDR2 FQGNSA. The CDR3 DNA reads as TGTGCCAGCAGCTCCCGGGGTTTTGTAGGCAATCAGCCCCAGCATTTT. Encoded protein: CASSSRGFVGNQPQHF.

There are a few counts of this clonotype. The chain recombines TRBV3-1 with TRBJ2-7; the D is unclear. The ends were cut back, 0 bases at V and 2 bases at J, with 5 bases in the middle. Germline loops: CDR1 LGHDT, CDR2 YNNKEL (reference sequence). The CDR3 is 13 amino acids. CDR3 sequence (DNA): TGTGCCAGCAGCCAAGATTTGGCCTACGAGCAGTACTTC. It translates to CASSQDLAYEQYF.

The V and J genes are TRBV20-1 and TRBJ2-1, with 9 positions matching TRBD2. The junction had 8 bases not matched to a gene; V was cut back by 3 bases and J by 8 bases. Germline values: CDR1 DFQATT, CDR2 SNEGSKA (reference sequence). This CDR3 region has 14 residues. DNA of the CDR3: TGCAGTGCTAGTGATGCAGCGGGAGGATATGAGCAGTTCTTC. Its translation is CSASDAAGGYEQFF.

This clonotype was counted at least ten times. The rearrangement uses TRBV3-1 and TRBJ2-3; D is possibly TRBD2 (6 bases). From germline, CDR1 is LGHDT and CDR2 YNNKEL (reference sequence). The V and J ends lost 3 bases and 0 bases respectively, with 16 bases between them. The CDR3 spans 17 residues. CDR3 DNA sequence: TGTGCCAGCAGCCAGGACTCTCAGCGGGTTAGCACAGATACGCAGTATTTT. Amino acid sequence: CASSQDSQRVSTDTQYF.

The chain uses TRBV20-1 and TRBJ1-2, with TRBD1 matching 10 bases. The V gene end was trimmed by 6 bases and the J gene end by 6 bases; junction bases not matched to a gene: 10. Germline values: CDR1 DFQATT, CDR2 SNEGSKA (reference sequence). This CDR3 comprises 14 residues. The DNA of the CDR3 is TGCAGTGCAATTTCTTCGACAGGGGGCCATGGCTACACCTTC. Translated: CSAISSTGGHGYTF.

This clonotype has just a few counts. The chain is built from TRBV5-6 and TRBJ1-1, with 10 bases aligning to TRBD1. Germline lookup yields CDR1 SGHDT and CDR2 YYEEEE. The CDR3 has 16 residues. V was clipped by 3 bases and J by 5 bases; unmatched bases: 10. CDR3 protein: CASSYRDRGVHTEAFF. CDR3 coding DNA: TGTGCCAGCAGCTACCGGGACAGGGGTGTTCATACTGAAGCTTTCTTT.

This clonotype has ten or more counts. The V and J genes are TRBV11-2 and TRBJ2-1; D not certain. The CDR3 covers 14 residues. Trimming took off 2 bases at V and 6 bases at J, with 11 bases between the two ends. The germline gives CDR1 SGHAT, CDR2 FQNNGV. Here the CDR3 DNA reads TGTGCCAGCAGCTTAAGAGTGACGAGCAATGAGCAGTTCTTC. Translated, it gives CASSLRVTSNEQFF.

The chain is built from TRBV5-6 and TRBJ1-4, with D possibly TRBD1 on 5 matching bases. The V gene lost 1 base and the J gene lost 8 bases, with 12 bases spanning the gap. Germline V gene data show CDR1 as SGHDT and CDR2 as YYEEEE. The CDR3 is 14 residues long. CDR3 loop: CASSLRGSGEKLFF. The CDR3 nucleotides are TGTGCCAGCAGCTTGAGGGGATCTGGGGAAAAACTGTTTTTT.

This clonotype was seen ten or more times. The chain employs TRBV28 and TRBJ1-5, with D hard to call. Trimming removed 3 bases from V and 1 base from J, with 16 bases in between. Per the germline V gene, CDR1 is MDHEN and CDR2 is SYDVKM. The CDR3 spans 17 residues. The CDR3 DNA sequence: TGTGCCAGCAGTTTCCCTGGGGAGAGGGCCAGCAATCAGCCCCAGCATTTT. Translation: CASSFPGERASNQPQHF. Full variable domain (remainder filled in from reference TRBV28 and TRBJ1-5): DVKVTQSSRYLVKRTGEKVFLECVQDMDHENMFWYRQDPGLGLRLIYFSYDVKMKEKGDIPEGYSVSREKKERFSLILESASTNQTSMYLCASSFPGERASNQPQHFGDGTRLSIL.

The V gene is TRBV27, the J gene TRBJ2-3; tentative D call: TRBD2 (5 bases). The germline gives CDR1 MNHEY, CDR2 SMNVEV (reference sequence). Trimming removed 4 bases from V and 5 bases from J, with 10 bases in between. The CDR3 sequence is 13 residues long. In DNA form, the CDR3 reads TGTGCCAGCAGTTACGGGGTGGAAGATACGCAGTATTTT. Encoded protein: CASSYGVEDTQYF.

This clonotype showed up many times. V gene TRBV7-2 combines with J gene TRBJ1-1; D is unresolved. This CDR3 is built from 15 residues. Germline V gene lookup returns CDR1 SGHTA and CDR2 FQGNSA. The V end lost 1 base, the J end lost 0 bases, and 9 bases lay between the germline ends. The CDR3 coding sequence is TGTGCCAGCAGCTTAGGAATGCGGGTGAACACTGAAGCTTTCTTT. Encoded protein: CASSLGMRVNTEAFF.